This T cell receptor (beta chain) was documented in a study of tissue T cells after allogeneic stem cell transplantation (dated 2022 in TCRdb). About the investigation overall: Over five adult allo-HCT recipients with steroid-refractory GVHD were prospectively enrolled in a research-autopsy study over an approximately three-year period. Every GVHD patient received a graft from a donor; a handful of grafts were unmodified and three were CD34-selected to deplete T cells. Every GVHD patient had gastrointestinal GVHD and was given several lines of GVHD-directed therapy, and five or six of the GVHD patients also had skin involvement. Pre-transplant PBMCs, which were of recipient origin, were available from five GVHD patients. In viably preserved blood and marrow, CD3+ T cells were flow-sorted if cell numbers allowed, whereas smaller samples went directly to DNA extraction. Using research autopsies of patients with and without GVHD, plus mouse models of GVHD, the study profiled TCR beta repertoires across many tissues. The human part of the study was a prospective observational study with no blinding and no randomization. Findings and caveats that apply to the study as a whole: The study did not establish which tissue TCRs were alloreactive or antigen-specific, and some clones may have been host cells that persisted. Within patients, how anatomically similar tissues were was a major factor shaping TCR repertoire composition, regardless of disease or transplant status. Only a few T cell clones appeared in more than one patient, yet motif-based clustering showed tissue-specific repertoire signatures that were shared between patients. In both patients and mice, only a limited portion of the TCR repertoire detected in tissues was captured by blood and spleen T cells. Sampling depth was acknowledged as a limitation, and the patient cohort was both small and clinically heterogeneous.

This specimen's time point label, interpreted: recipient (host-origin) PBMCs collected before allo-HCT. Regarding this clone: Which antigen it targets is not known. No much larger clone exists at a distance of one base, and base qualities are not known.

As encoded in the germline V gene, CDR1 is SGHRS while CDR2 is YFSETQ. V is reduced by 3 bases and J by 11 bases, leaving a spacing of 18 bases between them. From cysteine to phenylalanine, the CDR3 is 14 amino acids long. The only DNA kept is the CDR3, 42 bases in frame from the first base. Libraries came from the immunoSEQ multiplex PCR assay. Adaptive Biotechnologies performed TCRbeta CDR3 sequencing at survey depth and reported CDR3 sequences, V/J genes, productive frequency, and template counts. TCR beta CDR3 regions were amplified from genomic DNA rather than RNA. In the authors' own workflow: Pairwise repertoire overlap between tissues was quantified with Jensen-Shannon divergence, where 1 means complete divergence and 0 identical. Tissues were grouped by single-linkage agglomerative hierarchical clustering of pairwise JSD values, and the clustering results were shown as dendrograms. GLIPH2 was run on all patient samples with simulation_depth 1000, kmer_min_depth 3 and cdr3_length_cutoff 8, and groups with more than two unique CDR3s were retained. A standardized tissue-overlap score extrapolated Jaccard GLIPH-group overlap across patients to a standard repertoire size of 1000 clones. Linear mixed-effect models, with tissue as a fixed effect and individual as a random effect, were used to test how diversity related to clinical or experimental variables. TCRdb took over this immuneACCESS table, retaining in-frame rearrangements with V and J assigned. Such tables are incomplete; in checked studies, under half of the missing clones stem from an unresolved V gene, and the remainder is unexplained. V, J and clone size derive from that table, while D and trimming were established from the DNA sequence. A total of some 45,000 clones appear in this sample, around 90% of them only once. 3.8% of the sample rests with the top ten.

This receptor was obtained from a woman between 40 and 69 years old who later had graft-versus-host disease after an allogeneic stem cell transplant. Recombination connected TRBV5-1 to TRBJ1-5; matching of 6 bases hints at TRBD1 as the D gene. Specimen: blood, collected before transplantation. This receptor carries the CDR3 CASSSQGLNGAQHF. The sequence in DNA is TGCGCCAGCAGCTCACAGGGCCTGAATGGGGCCCAGCATTTT.